Listed below are T cell receptor beta chains from one sample, sequenced in a study of early T cells in non-severe SARS-CoV-2 infection. Each CDR3 protein gets one entry after TCRdb re-called the 5' RACE reads with MiXCR. This sample carries about 23,000 distinct CDR3 sequences, 5% of them seen once, and the ten largest clones take approximately 4.3%. Sequenced sample: whole blood. These receptor sequences come from an adult who was a healthcare worker with PCR-confirmed SARS-CoV-2 infection or an uninfected control (not recorded which). The CDR3 runs from the conserved cysteine through the conserved F or W. A D gene is named only where the DNA matches it firmly. Clone size, where shown, is once, few, many, or a class for clones that have expanded.

>TRBV6-4|medium-sized|NA|TRBJ1-1
CASRGRDGTEAFF
TGTGCCAGCAGGGGGCGGGATGGGACTGAAGCTTTCTTT
>TRBV4-3|many|TRBD1|TRBJ2-7
CASSQADRGGYEQYF
TGCGCCAGCAGCCAAGCGGACAGGGGAGGGTACGAGCAGTACTTC
>TRBV11-3|few|NA|TRBJ1-1
CASSLDGQTEAFF
TGTGCCAGCAGCTTAGACGGACAGACTGAAGCTTTCTTT
>TRBV19|many|NA|TRBJ1-5
CASSKLGQYQPQHF
TGTGCCAGTAGTAAATTGGGGCAGTATCAGCCCCAGCATTTT
>TRBV7-3|many|NA|TRBJ1-1
CASSSGTEAFF
TGTGCCAGCAGCTCTGGCACTGAAGCTTTCTTT
>TRBV25-1|few|TRBD1|TRBJ2-3
CASRYRGLGTQYF
TGTGCCAGCAGGTACAGGGGGCTGGGTACGCAGTATTTT
>TRBV2|many|NA|TRBJ1-1
CASSRGTEAFF
TGTGCCAGCAGTAGGGGCACTGAAGCTTTCTTT
>TRBV29-1|many|NA|TRBJ1-2
CSVEDNTPVGYTF
TGCAGCGTTGAGGATAACACCCCCGTAGGCTACACCTTC
>TRBV7-3|many|TRBD1|TRBJ2-7
CASSPGQGADEQYF
TGTGCCAGCAGCCCAGGACAGGGGGCGGACGAGCAGTACTTC
>TRBV12-3/TRBV12-4|many|TRBD1|TRBJ2-1
CASRRPDGDRVNEQFF
TGTGCCAGCAGACGACCGGACGGGGACAGGGTCAATGAGCAGTTCTTC
>TRBV12-3/TRBV12-4|many|NA|TRBJ2-2
CASSPRDGNTGELFF
TGTGCCAGCAGTCCCCGGGACGGTAACACCGGGGAGCTGTTTTTT
>TRBV19|many|NA|TRBJ1-1
CASSIVQNTEAFF
TGTGCCAGTAGTATAGTACAGAACACTGAAGCTTTCTTT
>TRBV7-2|many|TRBD1|TRBJ1-5
CASSVGTGGIQPHHF
TGTGCCAGCAGCGTCGGGACAGGGGGTATTCAGCCCCATCATTTT
>TRBV30|many|TRBD1|TRBJ2-7
CAWSPGQSYEQYF
TGTGCCTGGAGCCCGGGACAGTCATACGAGCAGTACTTC
>TRBV7-9|once|NA|TRBJ2-3
CASSFRVSGTDTQYF
TGTGCCAGCAGCTTCAGGGTGTCGGGCACAGATACGCAGTATTTT
>TRBV12-5|few|NA|TRBJ1-1
CASGLQGRNTEAFF
TGTGCTAGTGGTTTGCAAGGGAGAAACACTGAAGCTTTCTTT
>TRBV28|NA|NA|TRBJ2-7
CAICDQPLYEQYF
TGTGCCATATGCGACCAACCCCTCTACGAGCAGTACTTC
>TRBV10-2|NA|TRBD1|TRBJ2-7
CASNRDRGYEQYF
TGCGCCAGCAACCGGGACAGGGGCTACGAGCAGTACTTC
>TRBV5-1|few|TRBD2|TRBJ2-1
CASSPRTSGGDEQFF
TGCGCCAGCAGCCCACGGACTAGCGGGGGGGATGAGCAGTTCTTC
>TRBV12-3/TRBV12-4|medium-sized|TRBD2|TRBJ2-3
CALSSRGGWGTDTQYF
TGTGCCCTCTCTAGTCGGGGGGGTTGGGGTACAGATACGCAGTATTTT
>TRBV6-6|NA|NA|TRBJ2-7
CASKGSGRADEQYF
TGTGCCAGCAAAGGCTCAGGGAGAGCCGACGAGCAGTACTTC
>TRBV5-1|NA|TRBD1|TRBJ1-1
CASSPAGDRVLLNTEAFF
TGCGCCAGCAGCCCCGCGGGGGACAGGGTTCTCTTGAACACTGAAGCTTTCTTT
>TRBV5-8|few|TRBD1|TRBJ1-6
CASNTKGASYNSPLHF
TGTGCCAGCAACACAAAGGGGGCGTCCTATAATTCACCCCTCCACTTT
>TRBV5-1|few|TRBD2|TRBJ2-3
CASSLVLAGGTDTQYF
TGCGCCAGCAGCTTGGTCCTAGCGGGGGGCACAGATACGCAGTATTTT
>TRBV7-2|few|TRBD1|TRBJ1-1
CASSLTGQGGTEAFF
TGTGCCAGCAGCTTAACAGGACAGGGGGGTACTGAAGCTTTCTTT
>TRBV20-1|few|TRBD1|TRBJ1-2
CSAQPQGTYGYTF
TGCAGCGCTCAGCCACAGGGGACCTATGGCTACACCTTC
>TRBV29-1|many|TRBD1|TRBJ1-4
CSVEEGTGGDEKLFF
TGCAGCGTTGAAGAAGGGACAGGGGGCGATGAAAAACTGTTTTTT
>TRBV7-6|few|NA|TRBJ1-6
CASSLSGKDSPLHF
TGTGCCAGCAGCTTATCAGGGAAGGATTCACCCCTCCACTTT
>TRBV13|few|TRBD1|TRBJ2-1
CASSFHPDRGYVEQFF
TGTGCCAGCAGTTTCCATCCGGACAGGGGGTATGTTGAGCAGTTCTTC
>TRBV20-1|NA|TRBD2|TRBJ2-7
CSALGLGGYYEQYF
TGCAGTGCCCTCGGACTAGGCGGGTACTACGAGCAGTACTTC
>TRBV29-1|NA|NA|TRBJ1-1
CSIPVNTEAFF
TGCAGCATTCCGGTGAACACTGAAGCTTTCTTT
>TRBV3-1|many|NA|TRBJ2-2
CASSQEPRYGELFF
TGTGCCAGCAGCCAAGAGCCGCGTTACGGGGAGCTGTTTTTT
>TRBV3-1|many|NA|TRBJ2-7
CASSQVAGSSYEQYF
TGTGCCAGCAGCCAAGTGGCAGGGTCCTCCTACGAGCAGTACTTC
>TRBV7-8|many|NA|TRBJ1-2
CASSLRETFNYGYTF
TGTGCCAGCAGCTTACGGGAAACGTTTAACTATGGCTACACCTTC
>TRBV21-1|medium-sized|NA|TRBJ1-5
CASSHHLTGENQPQHF
TGTGCCAGCAGCCACCACCTTACAGGGGAAAATCAGCCCCAGCATTTT
>TRBV4-3|many|NA|TRBJ1-1
CASSQDGRAKAFF
TGCGCCAGCAGCCAAGACGGCAGGGCGAAAGCTTTCTTT
>TRBV12-3/TRBV12-4|many|NA|TRBJ1-5
CASSLRGRNQPQHF
TGTGCCAGCAGTTTAAGGGGACGCAATCAGCCCCAGCATTTT
>TRBV6-6|NA|TRBD2|TRBJ2-1
CASSHRLAGDNEQFF
TGTGCCAGCAGTCACCGACTAGCGGGGGACAATGAGCAGTTCTTC
>TRBV7-9|NA|NA|TRBJ1-4
CASTVGYEKLFF
TGTGCCAGCACCGTCGGGTATGAAAAACTGTTTTTT
>TRBV7-6|few|TRBD2|TRBJ2-5
CASSLAGLAEETQYF
TGTGCCAGCAGCTTAGCCGGGCTAGCGGAAGAGACCCAGTACTTC
>TRBV7-3|few|TRBD1|TRBJ1-2
CASSLSRDRGDYTF
TGTGCCAGCAGCCTCTCCCGGGACAGGGGGGACTACACCTTC
>TRBV20-1|NA|TRBD1|TRBJ2-7
CSARGQVSYEQYF
TGCAGTGCTAGGGGACAGGTCTCCTACGAGCAGTACTTC
>TRBV11-1|many|NA|TRBJ2-7
CASSFSPTGAYEQYF
TGTGCCAGCAGCTTTTCCCCTACGGGGGCCTACGAGCAGTACTTC
>TRBV6-6|few|TRBD1|TRBJ1-1
CASRQRPGQGNTEAFF
TGTGCCAGCAGACAGAGACCGGGACAGGGGAACACTGAAGCTTTCTTT